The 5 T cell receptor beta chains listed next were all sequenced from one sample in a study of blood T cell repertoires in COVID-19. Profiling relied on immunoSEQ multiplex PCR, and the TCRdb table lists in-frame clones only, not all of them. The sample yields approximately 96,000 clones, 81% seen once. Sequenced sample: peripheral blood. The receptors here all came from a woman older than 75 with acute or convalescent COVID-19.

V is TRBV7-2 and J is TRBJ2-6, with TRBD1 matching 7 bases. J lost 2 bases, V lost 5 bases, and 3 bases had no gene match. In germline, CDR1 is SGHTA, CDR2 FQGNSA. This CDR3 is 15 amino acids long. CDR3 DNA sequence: TGTGCCAGCAGCCGCGACAGGGCTGGGGCCAACGTCCTGACTTTC. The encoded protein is CASSRDRAGANVLTF.

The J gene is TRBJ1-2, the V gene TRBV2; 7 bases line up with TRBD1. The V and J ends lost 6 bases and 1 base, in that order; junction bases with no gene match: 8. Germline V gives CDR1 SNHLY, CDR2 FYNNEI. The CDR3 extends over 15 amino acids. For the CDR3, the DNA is TGTGCCAGCAGGTTGCGACAGGGAGGTAACTATGGCTACACCTTC. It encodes CASRLRQGGNYGYTF.

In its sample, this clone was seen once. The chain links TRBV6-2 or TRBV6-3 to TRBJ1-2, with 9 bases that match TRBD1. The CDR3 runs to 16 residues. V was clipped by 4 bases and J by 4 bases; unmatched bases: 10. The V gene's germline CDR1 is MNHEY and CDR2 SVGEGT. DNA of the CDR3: TGTGCCAGCAGTTCCCCCCCGGACAGGGGCTTCTATGGCTACACCTTC. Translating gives CASSSPPDRGFYGYTF.

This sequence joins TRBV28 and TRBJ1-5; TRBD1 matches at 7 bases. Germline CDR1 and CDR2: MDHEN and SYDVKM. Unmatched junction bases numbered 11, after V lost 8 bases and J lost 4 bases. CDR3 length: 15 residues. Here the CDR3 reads CASGTGAKANQPQHF. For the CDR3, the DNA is TGTGCCAGCGGAACAGGGGCCAAGGCTAATCAGCCCCAGCATTTT.

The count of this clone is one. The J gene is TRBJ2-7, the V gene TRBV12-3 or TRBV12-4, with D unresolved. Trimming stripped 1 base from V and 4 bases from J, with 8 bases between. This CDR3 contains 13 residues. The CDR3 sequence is CASSLDQSYEQYV. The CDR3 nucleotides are TGTGCCAGCAGTTTAGACCAGTCGTACGAGCAGTACGTC.